This is a list of T cell receptor beta chains from one sample in a study of OX40 agonist ivuxolimab in advanced cancers. Some clones are missing from TCRdb's copy, which holds only in-frame ones; the method was immunoSEQ multiplex PCR. Altogether about 59,000 clones are present, over 80% being singletons, with the ten largest covering approximately 0.4%. This sample comprised CD4+ or CD8+ T cells sorted from blood, obtained in a trial of the OX40 agonist ivuxolimab. Source of these receptors: an adult with an advanced solid tumor such as melanoma, head and neck, liver or kidney cancer. Each CDR3 is given with its conserved first and last residue. D genes are given only for firm matches. Size values are once, few and many counts, or a class for expanded clones, and some rows have none.

v_gene	j_gene	len	abundance	d_gene	CDR3aa	CDR3nt
TRBV6-5	TRBJ1-5	15	.	.	CASSPGGYSNQPQHF	TGTGCCAGCAGCCCCGGGGGGTATAGCAATCAGCCCCAGCATTTT
TRBV5-1	TRBJ2-6	15	.	TRBD2	CASSPGGTGANVLTF	TGCGCCAGCAGCCCCGGGGGGACTGGGGCCAACGTCCTGACTTTC
TRBV7-9	TRBJ1-3	16	.	.	CASSPRWDGTGNTIYF	TGTGCCAGCAGCCCTCGATGGGACGGTACTGGAAACACCATATATTTT
TRBV28	TRBJ2-4	17	.	.	CASSLETGSLAKNIQYF	TGTGCCAGCAGTTTAGAAACAGGATCACTAGCCAAAAACATTCAGTACTTC
TRBV5-4	TRBJ2-6	19	.	TRBD1	CASSFGTGVGYSGANVLTF	TGTGCCAGCAGCTTTGGAACAGGGGTGGGGTACTCTGGGGCCAACGTCCTGACTTTC
TRBV4-1	TRBJ2-5	13	few	.	CASSQLRSETQYF	TGCGCCAGCAGCCAGCTTCGGAGCGAGACCCAGTACTTC
TRBV28	TRBJ2-7	12	.	.	CASSFRIRGQYF	TGTGCCAGCAGTTTCCGGATACGAGGCCAGTACTTC
TRBV5-1	TRBJ1-4	14	.	.	CASSYDGGLEKLFF	TGCGCCAGCAGCTATGACGGGGGGCTTGAAAAACTGTTTTTT
TRBV19	TRBJ1-5	17	.	.	CASSPPLGGYAGQPQHF	TGTGCCAGTAGTCCTCCATTGGGAGGGTACGCGGGCCAGCCCCAGCATTTT
TRBV6-4	TRBJ1-5	13	.	.	CASSAEEGQPQHF	TGTGCCAGCAGTGCGGAAGAGGGTCAGCCCCAGCATTTT
TRBV18	TRBJ1-1	13	.	TRBD1	CASSPPDRGEAFF	TGTGCCAGCTCACCCCCCGACAGGGGTGAAGCTTTCTTT
TRBV5-1	TRBJ2-7	15	once	.	CASSLARDGAYEQYF	TGCGCCAGCAGCTTGGCCCGGGACGGTGCCTACGAGCAGTACTTC
TRBV19	TRBJ2-1	15	few	TRBD2	CASSGLAASYNEQFF	TGTGCCAGTAGTGGACTAGCGGCCTCCTACAATGAGCAGTTCTTC
TRBV7-2	TRBJ1-5	14	.	.	CASSRDGGNQPQHF	TGTGCCAGCAGCCGGGATGGGGGCAATCAGCCCCAGCATTTT
TRBV19	TRBJ1-1	13	once	.	CASSGEFNTEAFF	TGTGCCAGTAGTGGGGAATTTAACACTGAAGCTTTCTTT
TRBV6-6	TRBJ2-7	15	.	TRBD2	CASQQREGISYEQYF	TGTGCCAGCCAGCAGCGGGAGGGGATCTCCTACGAGCAGTACTTC